The clone carrying this T cell receptor (beta chain) has a single count. What it recognizes is unknown. A library of TCRbeta sequences, prepared with unique molecular identifiers, was generated. TCRdb ran MiXCR on the PCR reads and lists one entry per CDR3 protein. The profile covers roughly 790,000 distinct CDR3 sequences, with around 17% appearing a single time and just under 5% taken by the ten largest. This specimen belongs to a study of T-cell reconstitution after alpha-beta-depleted transplantation in children. Study-wide results and limits: Some patients' high day-60 TCRbeta diversity was attributed to recipient cells surviving conditioning. Once a year had passed after transplant, T-cell counts and diversity came mostly from newly produced T cells. The origin of alpha-beta T cells about two months after transplant was reportedly several hundred expanded graft clones.

This CDR3 is 16 amino acids long. Germline V gives CDR1 SNHLY, CDR2 FYNNEI. Unmatched junction bases numbered 4, after V lost 5 bases and J lost 2 bases. The clonotype comes from a male patient younger than 18 who had a stem cell transplant for acute lymphoblastic leukemia, so the T cells may come from the graft donor. The input for sequencing was PBMCs, mostly from graft donor cells, taken 360 days after TCRalphabeta/CD19-depleted stem cell transplant. The chain couples TRBV2 to TRBJ2-1, with TRBD2 matching 12 bases. CDR3 coding DNA: TGTGCCAGCAGTAGCGGACTAGCGGGAACCTACAATGAGCAGTTCTTC. It yields the protein CASSSGLAGTYNEQFF.